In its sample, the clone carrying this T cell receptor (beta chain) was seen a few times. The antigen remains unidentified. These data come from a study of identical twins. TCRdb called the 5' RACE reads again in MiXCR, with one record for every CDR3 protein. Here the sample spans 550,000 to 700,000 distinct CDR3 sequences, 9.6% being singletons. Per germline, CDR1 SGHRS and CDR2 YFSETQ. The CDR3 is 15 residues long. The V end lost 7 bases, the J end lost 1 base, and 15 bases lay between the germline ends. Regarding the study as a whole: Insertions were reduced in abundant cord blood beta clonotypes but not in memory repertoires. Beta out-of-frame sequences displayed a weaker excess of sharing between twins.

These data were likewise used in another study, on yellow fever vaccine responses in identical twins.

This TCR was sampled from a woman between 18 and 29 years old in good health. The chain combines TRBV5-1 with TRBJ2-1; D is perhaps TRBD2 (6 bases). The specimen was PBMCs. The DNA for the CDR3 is TGCGCCAGCGGGGTCGGTGGGGGGTCCTACAATGAGCAGTTCTTC. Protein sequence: CASGVGGGSYNEQFF.